Following are 21 T cell receptor beta chains from one sample sequenced in a study of cytomegalovirus exposure and HLA in healthy donors. Only in-frame clones appear in the TCRdb table, and some are missing; sequencing was by immunoSEQ multiplex PCR. Of about 160,000 clones in the sample, around four fifths were seen once. The sequencing sample was made of PBMCs. Receptors originate from a young man in good health and CMV-seropositive.

The chain employs TRBV4-3 and TRBJ2-1; TRBD1 matches 7 bases. This CDR3 comprises 15 residues. The V segment lost 2 bases and the J segment 5 bases; nucleotides outside the gene matches: 6. Germline V gene lookup returns CDR1 LGHNA and CDR2 YSLEER. The CDR3 region has the DNA TGCGCCAGCAGCCAACTAGGGACAGCTAACAATGAGCAGTTCTTC. As protein: CASSQLGTANNEQFF.

The genes are TRBV7-3 and TRBJ2-6, with 12 positions matching TRBD1. Unmatched junction bases numbered 4, after V lost 3 bases and J lost 4 bases. The germline CDR1 and CDR2 sequences are SGHTA and FQGTGA. The CDR3 runs to 17 residues. CDR3 bases: TGTGCCAGCAGCTTGGGACAGGGGGCGCCCGGGGCCAACGTCCTGACTTTC. Translating gives CASSLGQGAPGANVLTF.

The chain has TRBV11-2 and TRBJ2-7; 8 bases agree with TRBD2. CDR1 and CDR2 from the germline V gene are SGHAT and FQNNGV. Trimming took 0 bases from V and 3 from J; bases not matched to a gene: 13. The CDR3 has 18 residues. CDR3 residues: CASSLDRQRAGLVYEQYF. In DNA form, the CDR3 reads TGTGCCAGCAGCTTAGATCGGCAGCGGGCGGGACTAGTCTACGAGCAGTACTTC.

V usage is TRBV4-3 and J usage is TRBJ2-3, with 8 nucleotides matching TRBD1. This CDR3 has 20 residues. J was trimmed by 6 bases and V by 0 bases; bases with no gene match: 20. Germline-derived CDR1 and CDR2 are LGHNA and YSLEER. In DNA, the CDR3 is TGCGCCAGCAGCCAAGAGTCCGTCCGGCGACAGGGGAGGTCGTGGGATACGCAGTATTTT. Amino acids: CASSQESVRRQGRSWDTQYF.

The rearrangement joins TRBV2 to TRBJ2-4; 14 bases align to TRBD2. The CDR3 extends over 16 amino acids. V shed 6 bases and J 7 bases; nucleotides not matched to a gene: 8. Germline loops: CDR1 SNHLY, CDR2 FYNNEI. The CDR3 DNA follows: TGTGCCAGCAGCGCGGGACTAGCGGGAGTCTTTAACATTCAGTACTTC. This encodes CASSAGLAGVFNIQYF.

This clone was seen once. This chain joins TRBV5-1 and TRBJ1-1; no reliable D call. The CDR3 runs to 13 residues. CDR1 and CDR2 from the germline V gene are SGHRS and YFSETQ. Trimming shortened V by 3 bases and J by 1 base, and 7 bases separated the two germline ends. CDR3 region: CASSSQANTEAFF. The CDR3 DNA sequence: TGCGCCAGCAGCTCCCAGGCGAACACTGAAGCTTTCTTT. The whole variable domain, filled in from reference TRBV5-1 and TRBJ1-1, reads KAGVTQTPRYLIKTRGQQVTLSCSPISGHRSVSWYQQTPGQGLQFLFEYFSETQRNKGNFPGRFSGRQFSNSRSEMNVSTLELGDSALYLCASSSQANTEAFFGQGTRLTVV.

This sequence joins TRBV9 and TRBJ2-1; 12 positions agree with TRBD2. V trimming: 9 bases; J trimming: 8 bases; junction bases outside the gene matches: 12. The V gene's germline CDR1 is SGDLS and CDR2 YYNGEE. This CDR3 spans 15 amino acids. The CDR3 protein is CATKPLAGGPDEQFF. The CDR3, as DNA: TGTGCCACCAAACCACTAGCGGGGGGCCCGGATGAGCAGTTCTTC.

This clone was counted once. The rearrangement uses TRBV29-1 and TRBJ2-7; 7 nucleotides agree with TRBD1. The germline CDR1 and CDR2 sequences are SQVTM and ANQGSEA. The length of the CDR3 is 14 residues. Losses at the gene ends were 7 bases for V and 3 bases for J; bases not matched to a gene: 12. The CDR3 loop is CSAVETGRGYEQYF. The CDR3 region has the DNA TGCAGCGCCGTAGAGACAGGGAGAGGCTACGAGCAGTACTTC.

V and J are TRBV30 and TRBJ2-3, with D possibly matching TRBD2 (7 bases). The germline V and J ends were trimmed by 0 bases and 4 bases, with 17 bases remaining between them. CDR3 length: 16 residues. Germline V gene data show CDR1 as GTSNPN and CDR2 as SVGIG (reference sequence). CDR3: CAWSVGLGGGPDTQYF. Here the CDR3 DNA reads TGTGCCTGGAGTGTAGGGCTTGGGGGGGGCCCAGATACGCAGTATTTT.

This clone was counted a single time. V usage is TRBV6-5 and J usage is TRBJ1-5; perhaps TRBD1 as D (5 bases). The germline CDR1 and CDR2 sequences are MNHEY and SVGAGI. The CDR3 spans 15 residues. Trimming pared 2 bases from V and 3 bases from J, leaving 11 bases between. CDR3 in amino acids: CASSYRRQPNQPQHF. CDR3 bases: TGTGCCAGCAGTTACCGCCGACAGCCCAATCAGCCCCAGCATTTT.

The chain has TRBV4-3 and TRBJ1-4; 8 nucleotides agree with TRBD1. Unmatched junction bases numbered 12, after V lost 4 bases and J lost 2 bases. CDR3 length equals 18 residues. CDR1 is LGHNA and CDR2 is YSLEER in the germline V gene. The CDR3 here is CASSLQGQGRVTNEKLFF. CDR3 nucleotide sequence: TGCGCCAGCAGCCTCCAAGGACAGGGCCGGGTCACTAATGAAAAACTGTTTTTT.

This clone was detected a few times. The V and J genes are TRBV6-5 and TRBJ1-2, with a tentative D call TRBD1 (6 bases). The V end was cut by 11 bases, the J end by 0 bases, with 16 bases between. This CDR3 is 14 amino acids long. CDR1 MNHEY and CDR2 SVGAGI come from the germline V gene. The CDR3 DNA follows: TGTGCCGTTCACGCGGGGGCAACTAACTATGGCTACACCTTC. It codes for CAVHAGATNYGYTF.

This rearrangement joins TRBV29-1 to TRBJ1-4; 7 bases align to TRBD1. The V segment lost 6 bases and the J segment 6 bases; nucleotides outside the gene matches: 13. The CDR3 has 15 residues. Looked up from germline, CDR1 is SQVTM and CDR2 is ANQGSEA. The CDR3 sequence is CSVGSDREIDEKLFF. DNA of the CDR3: TGCAGCGTCGGATCTGACAGGGAGATTGATGAAAAACTGTTTTTT.

The CDR3 here is CASSLSGTVNTEAFF. The CDR3 DNA is TGTGCCAGCAGCTTGTCGGGGACAGTGAACACTGAAGCTTTCTTT. The chain uses TRBV5-6 and TRBJ1-1; 7 bases map to TRBD1. Germline CDR1 and CDR2: SGHDT and YYEEEE. J gave up 0 bases and V 1 base, and 3 bases lay outside the gene matches. CDR3 length: 15 amino acids.

The chain links TRBV4-1 to TRBJ2-7; TRBD1 agrees at 10 bases. The CDR3 totals 19 residues. Germline CDR1 reads MGHRA; CDR2 reads YSYEKL. V lost 0 bases to trimming and J lost 2 bases; unmatched junction nucleotides: 13. This CDR3 is CASSQDHDPGQGITYEQYF. DNA for the CDR3: TGCGCCAGCAGCCAAGATCATGATCCGGGACAGGGGATTACCTACGAGCAGTACTTC.

The rearrangement uses TRBV7-9 and TRBJ2-3; TRBD1 aligns across 7 bases. Losses at the gene ends were 0 bases for V and 5 bases for J; bases not matched to a gene: 5. The CDR3 is 15 amino acids. Germline CDR1 and CDR2: SEHNR and FQNEAQ (reference sequence). This chain's CDR3 is CASSLATGIKDTQYF. The CDR3 bases are TGTGCCAGCAGCTTAGCGACAGGGATAAAAGATACGCAGTATTTT.

The chain employs TRBV7-9 and TRBJ1-2; perhaps TRBD1 as D (6 bases). Germline V gene data show CDR1 as SEHNR and CDR2 as FQNEAQ (reference sequence). CDR3 size: 15 residues. The V and J ends lost 1 base and 0 bases respectively, with 9 bases between them. The CDR3 spells CASSLGQGTNYGYTF. CDR3 DNA: TGTGCCAGCAGCTTAGGGCAGGGGACTAACTATGGCTACACCTTC. Filled out from reference TRBV7-9 and TRBJ1-2, the complete variable domain reads DTGVSQNPRHKITKRGQNVTFRCDPISEHNRLYWYRQTLGQGPEFLTYFQNEAQLEKSRLLSDRFSAERPKGSFSTLEIQRTEQGDSAMYLCASSLGQGTNYGYTFGSGTRLTVV.

The chain couples TRBV30 to TRBJ1-1; 9 bases align to TRBD1. V lost 0 bases and J lost 10; bases outside the gene matches: 15. Germline V gives CDR1 GTSNPN, CDR2 SVGIG (reference sequence). This CDR3 is 16 amino acids long. CDR3 DNA: TGTGCCTGGAGTGTCGTGGGGACAGGGTCTTTTTCGCGAGCTTTCTTT. It yields the protein CAWSVVGTGSFSRAFF.

The chain carries TRBV14 and TRBJ2-3; D may be TRBD2 (6 bases). With 3 bases removed from V and 3 bases from J, the gap between germline ends came to 7 bases. The CDR3 runs 13 residues. Germline assignment: CDR1 SGHDN and CDR2 FVKESK. CDR3 sequence reads: CASSHAGTDTQYF. The CDR3 DNA is TGTGCCAGCAGCCACGCGGGGACAGATACGCAGTATTTT.

The rearrangement links TRBV5-1 to TRBJ2-2; TRBD1 agrees at 8 bases. The CDR3 is 16 amino acids. Germline V gene lookup returns CDR1 SGHRS and CDR2 YFSETQ. Trimming at V came to 4 bases and at J to 0 bases, leaving 5 bases not matched to a gene. The DNA of the CDR3 is TGCGCCAGCAGCGGAATGACAGGGGCGAACACCGGGGAGCTGTTTTTT. Amino acid sequence: CASSGMTGANTGELFF.

CDR3: CASSAYHRVPTSTDTQYF. The CDR3, as DNA: TGTGCCAGCAGCGCTTACCACCGGGTGCCTACTAGCACAGATACGCAGTATTTT. The rearrangement links TRBV9 to TRBJ2-3; no clear D. Germline V CDR1 and CDR2: SGDLS, YYNGEE. V was trimmed by 3 bases and J by 0 bases, leaving 20 bases between them. The CDR3 length is 18 residues.